A selection of T cell receptor beta chains follows, all from one sample in a study of T cell responses to AZD1222 COVID-19 vaccine. The protocol was immunoSEQ multiplex PCR, while the TCRdb copy is restricted to in-frame clones and leaves out a portion. The data contain approximately 140,000 clones, 75% to 95% of them singletons. The specimen comprised peripheral blood, sampled on day 0 of AZD1222 vaccination. The receptors stem from an adult in good health. Each CDR3 is given with its conserved first and last residue. The order of the fields is D gene, clone size, V gene, J gene, CDR3 protein, CDR3 DNA. D genes are given only for firm matches. Not every row has a clone size; where given, it reads once, few, many or a size class.

d_gene: NA
abundance: NA
v_gene: TRBV18
j_gene: TRBJ2-3
CDR3aa: CASSPPLLPGTDTQYF
CDR3nt: TGTGCCAGCTCACCACCGCTCTTACCAGGTACAGATACGCAGTATTTT

d_gene: NA
abundance: NA
v_gene: TRBV6-5
j_gene: TRBJ2-3
CDR3aa: CASSQTRGPDTQYF
CDR3nt: TGTGCCAGCAGTCAGACACGCGGGCCAGATACGCAGTATTTT

d_gene: NA
abundance: NA
v_gene: TRBV4-1
j_gene: TRBJ1-2
CDR3aa: CASSQDPGSANYGYTF
CDR3nt: TGCGCCAGCAGCCAAGACCCCGGGTCCGCAAACTATGGCTACACCTTC

d_gene: TRBD1
abundance: few
v_gene: TRBV18
j_gene: TRBJ1-5
CDR3aa: CASSSTGDQPQHF
CDR3nt: TGTGCCAGCTCATCCACAGGGGATCAGCCCCAGCATTTT

d_gene: NA
abundance: NA
v_gene: TRBV20-1
j_gene: TRBJ1-4
CDR3aa: CSASARSNEKLFF
CDR3nt: TGCAGTGCTAGTGCCAGGTCTAATGAAAAACTGTTTTTT

d_gene: NA
abundance: NA
v_gene: TRBV10-3
j_gene: TRBJ1-1
CDR3aa: CAISVKGMNTEAFF
CDR3nt: TGTGCCATCAGTGTGAAGGGGATGAACACTGAAGCTTTCTTT

d_gene: NA
abundance: NA
v_gene: TRBV2
j_gene: TRBJ1-4
CDR3aa: CASRGPNEKLFF
CDR3nt: TGTGCCAGCAGGGGGCCTAATGAAAAACTGTTTTTT

d_gene: TRBD2
abundance: NA
v_gene: TRBV6-2/TRBV6-3
j_gene: TRBJ2-2
CDR3aa: CASSLLAGANTGELFF
CDR3nt: TGTGCCAGCAGTTTACTAGCGGGAGCTAACACCGGGGAGCTGTTTTTT

d_gene: NA
abundance: NA
v_gene: TRBV5-1
j_gene: TRBJ2-7
CDR3aa: CASSLGPHEQYF
CDR3nt: TGCGCCAGCAGCCTCGGCCCCCACGAGCAGTACTTC

d_gene: NA
abundance: NA
v_gene: TRBV7-2
j_gene: TRBJ2-7
CDR3aa: CASNLYNAGKYEQYF
CDR3nt: TGTGCCAGCAACCTCTACAATGCTGGGAAATACGAGCAGTACTTC

d_gene: NA
abundance: NA
v_gene: TRBV21-1
j_gene: TRBJ2-1
CDR3aa: CASSKLETSGRKGTHNEQFF
CDR3nt: TGTGCCAGCAGCAAACTTGAGACTAGCGGGAGAAAGGGGACCCACAATGAGCAGTTCTTC

d_gene: TRBD2
abundance: NA
v_gene: TRBV14
j_gene: TRBJ2-3
CDR3aa: CASSQVWSASGFGTDTQYF
CDR3nt: TGTGCCAGCAGCCAAGTTTGGTCTGCTAGCGGGTTCGGCACAGATACGCAGTATTTT

d_gene: TRBD2
abundance: once
v_gene: TRBV7-3
j_gene: TRBJ2-1
CDR3aa: CASSLSTTSGMFDEQFF
CDR3nt: TGTGCCAGCAGCCTTTCAACGACTAGCGGGATGTTCGATGAGCAGTTCTTC

d_gene: NA
abundance: NA
v_gene: TRBV9
j_gene: TRBJ1-1
CDR3aa: CASSVAEGSTEAFF
CDR3nt: TGTGCCAGCAGCGTAGCTGAGGGTTCCACTGAAGCTTTCTTT

d_gene: NA
abundance: NA
v_gene: TRBV5-4
j_gene: TRBJ1-2
CDR3aa: CASSSGQTITQKLFGYTF
CDR3nt: TGTGCCAGCAGCTCCGGACAGACCATCACACAAAAGCTCTTCGGCTACACCTTC

d_gene: NA
abundance: NA
v_gene: TRBV4-3
j_gene: TRBJ1-2
CDR3aa: CASSQGPGTYGYTF
CDR3nt: TGCGCCAGCAGCCAAGGTCCAGGAACCTATGGCTACACCTTC

d_gene: NA
abundance: NA
v_gene: TRBV19
j_gene: TRBJ1-1
CDR3aa: CASSIQGWSEAFF
CDR3nt: TGTGCCAGTAGTATACAGGGTTGGTCTGAAGCTTTCTTT

d_gene: NA
abundance: NA
v_gene: TRBV11-2
j_gene: TRBJ1-2
CDR3aa: CASSGSPESYGYTF
CDR3nt: TGTGCCAGCAGCGGTTCCCCCGAAAGCTATGGCTACACCTTC

d_gene: NA
abundance: NA
v_gene: TRBV6-5
j_gene: TRBJ1-1
CDR3aa: CASSYRGQNTEAFF
CDR3nt: TGTGCCAGCAGTTACCGGGGGCAGAACACTGAAGCTTTCTTT

d_gene: TRBD1
abundance: NA
v_gene: TRBV3-1/TRBV3-2
j_gene: TRBJ1-1
CDR3aa: CASSSRGRDTEAFF
CDR3nt: TGTGCCAGCAGCTCCAGGGGGCGTGATACTGAAGCTTTCTTT

d_gene: NA
abundance: NA
v_gene: TRBV2
j_gene: TRBJ1-2
CDR3aa: CASSEVGPWGYTF
CDR3nt: TGTGCCAGCAGTGAGGTGGGCCCATGGGGCTACACCTTC

d_gene: NA
abundance: NA
v_gene: TRBV5-1
j_gene: TRBJ2-3
CDR3aa: CASSEPPADTQYF
CDR3nt: TGCGCCAGCAGCGAGCCCCCGGCAGATACGCAGTATTTT

d_gene: TRBD2
abundance: NA
v_gene: TRBV3-1/TRBV3-2
j_gene: TRBJ2-1
CDR3aa: CASSHPLAGKDNEQFF
CDR3nt: TGTGCCAGCAGCCACCCTCTAGCGGGAAAGGACAATGAGCAGTTCTTC

d_gene: TRBD1
abundance: NA
v_gene: TRBV19
j_gene: TRBJ1-6
CDR3aa: CASKSTGTANSPLHF
CDR3nt: TGTGCCAGCAAATCAACCGGGACAGCTAATTCACCCCTCCACTTT

d_gene: NA
abundance: once
v_gene: TRBV5-3
j_gene: TRBJ1-2
CDR3aa: CARSLGGTPYGYTF
CDR3nt: TGTGCCAGATCGCTAGGCGGCACCCCCTATGGCTACACCTTC

d_gene: NA
abundance: NA
v_gene: TRBV20-1
j_gene: TRBJ2-5
CDR3aa: CSARDVGTQYF
CDR3nt: TGCAGTGCTAGAGATGTTGGGACCCAGTACTTC

d_gene: NA
abundance: once
v_gene: TRBV7-2
j_gene: TRBJ2-6
CDR3aa: CASSLGSGSGANVLTF
CDR3nt: TGTGCCAGCAGCTTAGGTTCCGGTTCTGGGGCCAACGTCCTGACTTTC

d_gene: TRBD1
abundance: NA
v_gene: TRBV29-1
j_gene: TRBJ2-5
CDR3aa: CSVDPGQQETQYF
CDR3nt: TGCAGCGTTGACCCGGGACAGCAAGAGACCCAGTACTTC

d_gene: TRBD1
abundance: NA
v_gene: TRBV6-5
j_gene: TRBJ1-2
CDR3aa: CASSSDLQGAGYTF
CDR3nt: TGTGCCAGCAGTTCAGACCTACAGGGGGCCGGCTACACCTTC

d_gene: NA
abundance: NA
v_gene: TRBV5-1
j_gene: TRBJ1-4
CDR3aa: CASSLQGGATNEKLFF
CDR3nt: TGCGCCAGCAGCTTACAGGGAGGTGCAACTAATGAAAAACTGTTTTTT

d_gene: NA
abundance: once
v_gene: TRBV11-3
j_gene: TRBJ1-6
CDR3aa: CASSRTTENSPLHF
CDR3nt: TGTGCCAGCAGCCGTACCACGGAGAATTCACCCCTCCACTTT

d_gene: TRBD1
abundance: NA
v_gene: TRBV7-8
j_gene: TRBJ1-2
CDR3aa: CASSLGGTGHGYTF
CDR3nt: TGTGCCAGCAGCTTAGGTGGGACAGGGCATGGCTACACCTTC

d_gene: NA
abundance: NA
v_gene: TRBV12-5
j_gene: TRBJ1-6
CDR3aa: CASGLGHHRSGRSYNSPLHF
CDR3nt: TGTGCTAGTGGTTTGGGCCACCACCGCTCGGGACGCTCCTATAATTCACCCCTCCACTTT

d_gene: NA
abundance: NA
v_gene: TRBV11-2
j_gene: TRBJ2-1
CDR3aa: CASSLEFIVGSASYNEQFF
CDR3nt: TGTGCCAGCAGCTTAGAATTTATTGTCGGGAGTGCCTCCTACAATGAGCAGTTCTTC

d_gene: TRBD1
abundance: NA
v_gene: TRBV4-3
j_gene: TRBJ1-2
CDR3aa: CASSHGTVYGYTF
CDR3nt: TGCGCCAGCAGCCACGGGACAGTCTATGGCTACACCTTC

d_gene: TRBD2
abundance: NA
v_gene: TRBV5-4
j_gene: TRBJ2-3
CDR3aa: CASSLELAADTQYF
CDR3nt: TGTGCCAGCAGCTTGGAACTAGCGGCAGATACGCAGTATTTT

d_gene: NA
abundance: NA
v_gene: TRBV7-2
j_gene: TRBJ2-1
CDR3aa: CASSPRGGAHEQFF
CDR3nt: TGTGCCAGCAGCCCCCGAGGGGGGGCACATGAGCAGTTCTTC

d_gene: NA
abundance: NA
v_gene: TRBV10-3
j_gene: TRBJ2-2
CDR3aa: CAIKSDGNTGELFF
CDR3nt: TGTGCCATCAAATCGGACGGGAACACCGGGGAGCTGTTTTTT

d_gene: NA
abundance: once
v_gene: TRBV12-3/TRBV12-4
j_gene: TRBJ1-1
CDR3aa: CASSPDRLEAFF
CDR3nt: TGTGCCAGCAGTCCCGACAGACTTGAAGCTTTCTTT

d_gene: TRBD1
abundance: once
v_gene: TRBV6-5
j_gene: TRBJ2-7
CDR3aa: CASSPRTGSVDEQYF
CDR3nt: TGTGCCAGCAGTCCACGGACAGGGTCGGTGGACGAGCAGTACTTC

d_gene: NA
abundance: NA
v_gene: TRBV6-5
j_gene: TRBJ1-3
CDR3aa: CASRRTGDGGNTIYF
CDR3nt: TGTGCCAGCAGGAGGACCGGGGATGGGGGAAACACCATATATTTT

d_gene: NA
abundance: NA
v_gene: TRBV4-3
j_gene: TRBJ2-5
CDR3aa: CASSQDLGKVETQYF
CDR3nt: TGCGCCAGCAGCCAAGACTTAGGTAAAGTGGAGACCCAGTACTTC

d_gene: NA
abundance: NA
v_gene: TRBV10-3
j_gene: TRBJ1-2
CDR3aa: CAISGGPDGYTF
CDR3nt: TGTGCCATCAGTGGGGGGCCAGATGGCTACACCTTC

d_gene: NA
abundance: NA
v_gene: TRBV30
j_gene: TRBJ1-4
CDR3aa: CAWAGAFREKLFF
CDR3nt: TGTGCCTGGGCAGGGGCTTTTCGAGAAAAACTGTTTTTT

d_gene: NA
abundance: NA
v_gene: TRBV3-1/TRBV3-2
j_gene: TRBJ2-1
CDR3aa: CASSLLLTANEQFF
CDR3nt: TGTGCCAGCAGCCTCTTACTCACGGCCAATGAGCAGTTCTTC

d_gene: NA
abundance: NA
v_gene: TRBV28
j_gene: TRBJ1-1
CDR3aa: CASSRTVNTEAFF
CDR3nt: TGTGCCAGCAGCCGGACAGTGAACACTGAAGCTTTCTTT